These T cell receptor beta chains were read from a single sample in a study of Ad26.COV2.S vaccination and SARS-CoV-2 variants. TCRdb keeps only in-frame clones here, not all; method: immunoSEQ multiplex PCR. The sample holds about 480,000 clones, approximately 90% seen once. The sequenced sample was peripheral blood, obtained in a trial of Ad26.COV2.S vaccine versus placebo. The receptor source for this set is a person aged 18 to 65 who received the Ad26.COV2.S COVID-19 vaccine or a placebo. The CDR3 runs from the conserved cysteine through the conserved F or W. The D gene is left open where the match is weak. Clone size, where shown, is once, few, many, or a class for clones that have expanded.

v_call,d_call,clone_size,j_call,cdr3_aa,cdr3_nt
TRBV11-2,TRBD2,-,TRBJ2-1,CASSLVTSGNYNEQFF,TGTGCCAGCAGCTTAGTGACTAGCGGGAATTACAATGAGCAGTTCTTC
TRBV11-2,TRBD2,-,TRBJ2-2,CASSSLAGVTGELFF,TGTGCCAGCAGCAGTCTAGCGGGGGTCACCGGGGAGCTGTTTTTT
TRBV5-1,TRBD1,-,TRBJ2-5,CASSLQGSQETQYF,TGCGCCAGCAGCTTACAGGGGTCTCAAGAGACCCAGTACTTC
TRBV18,TRBD2,-,TRBJ2-1,CASSRKTDAGRGFF,TGTGCCAGCTCACGGAAAACGGACGCAGGGAGGGGGTTCTTC
TRBV5-4,TRBD2,-,TRBJ2-1,CASSSKREGNNEQFF,TGTGCCAGCAGCTCCAAGCGGGAGGGAAACAATGAGCAGTTCTTC
TRBV19,-,-,TRBJ1-2,CASSTLRDYGYTF,TGTGCCAGTAGTACGTTGAGGGACTATGGCTACACCTTC
TRBV6-5,TRBD2,-,TRBJ2-3,CASSYAGAGDTQYF,TGTGCCAGCAGTTACGCGGGAGCCGGAGATACGCAGTATTTT
TRBV5-1,-,few,TRBJ1-4,CASKTAGGEKLFF,TGCGCCAGCAAAACAGCGGGGGGTGAAAAACTGTTTTTT
TRBV11-3,TRBD1,-,TRBJ2-2,CASSATGVSTGELFF,TGTGCCAGCAGCGCAACAGGGGTGAGCACCGGGGAGCTGTTTTTT
TRBV24-1,-,-,TRBJ2-1,CATSDLGGAAVEQFF,TGTGCCACCAGTGATTTGGGGGGCGCCGCCGTGGAGCAGTTCTTC
TRBV28,TRBD2,-,TRBJ2-7,CASGRGSGRNEQYF,TGTGCCAGCGGGAGGGGTAGCGGGAGGAACGAGCAGTACTTC
TRBV24-1,-,-,TRBJ2-2,CATNQYVELFF,TGTGCCACCAACCAATACGTCGAGCTGTTTTTT
TRBV5-6,-,-,TRBJ2-6,CASSLNIRTLSGANVLTF,TGTGCCAGCAGCTTGAACATCCGAACCCTCTCTGGGGCCAACGTCCTGACTTTC
TRBV30,-,-,TRBJ1-1,CAWKGRPEAFF,TGTGCCTGGAAGGGTCGGCCTGAAGCTTTCTTT
TRBV7-9,TRBD1,once,TRBJ1-5,CASSSPGTEGQPQHF,TGTGCCAGCAGCTCACCCGGGACAGAGGGTCAGCCCCAGCATTTT
TRBV19,-,-,TRBJ2-4,CASSAQGGKNIQYF,TGTGCCAGTAGTGCCCAGGGCGGCAAAAACATTCAGTACTTC
TRBV10-1,-,-,TRBJ1-5,CASSERWGIKGQPQHF,TGCGCCAGCAGTGAGAGATGGGGTATCAAGGGTCAGCCCCAGCATTTT
TRBV11-3,-,-,TRBJ2-1,CASSSTRGAGAGFNEQFF,TGTGCCAGCAGCTCCACCCGCGGGGCGGGCGCGGGATTCAATGAGCAGTTCTTC
TRBV30,-,once,TRBJ2-5,CALDRGRTQYF,TGTGCCTTAGACCGAGGTAGGACCCAGTACTTC
TRBV6-2/TRBV6-3,-,-,TRBJ2-2,CASSLSRGTGTGELFF,TGTGCCAGCAGCCTGAGCAGGGGAACCGGGACCGGGGAGCTGTTTTTT
TRBV7-8,TRBD1,-,TRBJ2-1,CASSIEAGGTGAGNNEQFF,TGTGCCAGCAGCATTGAGGCGGGCGGGACAGGGGCGGGTAACAATGAGCAGTTCTTC
TRBV5-6,TRBD2,-,TRBJ2-3,CASSLRAGVTDTQYF,TGTGCCAGCAGCTTGAGGGCGGGAGTCACAGATACGCAGTATTTT
TRBV6-6,TRBD1,-,TRBJ1-2,CASSYSDRANYGYTF,TGTGCCAGCAGTTACTCCGACAGGGCGAACTATGGCTACACCTTC
TRBV6-5,-,-,TRBJ2-7,CATPPGQDYYEQYF,TGTGCCACCCCCCCGGGACAAGATTACTACGAGCAGTACTTC
TRBV7-2,-,-,TRBJ2-3,CASSFLEGRYTQYF,TGTGCCAGCAGCTTTTTAGAGGGGCGTTATACGCAGTATTTT
TRBV5-1,TRBD2,-,TRBJ2-7,CASSEAGGSVASEQYF,TGCGCCAGCAGCGAGGCGGGAGGCTCCGTCGCCAGCGAGCAGTACTTC
TRBV28,TRBD1,-,TRBJ1-4,CASSLLGTVGEKLFF,TGTGCCAGCAGTTTGTTGGGGACAGTCGGGGAAAAACTGTTTTTT
TRBV6-4,TRBD1,-,TRBJ2-5,CASSDPGGRETQYF,TGTGCCAGCAGTGACCCAGGGGGCCGAGAGACCCAGTACTTC
TRBV6-5,-,-,TRBJ1-4,CASSYSTAEKLFF,TGTGCCAGCAGTTACTCTACAGCAGAAAAACTGTTTTTT
TRBV15,TRBD1,-,TRBJ2-1,CATSRAPGQGYNEQFF,TGTGCCACCAGCCGGGCACCGGGACAGGGGTATAATGAGCAGTTCTTC
TRBV24-1,TRBD1,-,TRBJ2-7,CATSDPGQGAYEQYF,TGTGCCACCAGTGATCCGGGACAGGGTGCCTACGAGCAGTACTTC
TRBV7-2,-,once,TRBJ2-1,CASSQGGYNEQFF,TGTGCCAGCAGCCAGGGGGGTTACAATGAGCAGTTCTTC
TRBV27,TRBD2,-,TRBJ2-1,CASSFRREVGEQFF,TGTGCCAGCAGTTTCCGGCGGGAGGTGGGTGAGCAGTTCTTC
TRBV5-1,-,-,TRBJ1-2,CASSLGAVYGYTF,TGCGCCAGCAGCTTGGGGGCAGTTTATGGCTACACCTTC
TRBV7-8,TRBD1,once,TRBJ1-1,CASSLRQGNTEAFF,TGTGCCAGCAGCCTCCGACAGGGGAACACTGAAGCTTTCTTT
TRBV28,-,-,TRBJ2-1,CASSLGREYNEQFF,TGTGCCAGCAGTCTGGGACGGGAGTACAATGAGCAGTTCTTC
TRBV5-4,TRBD2,-,TRBJ2-1,CASSPPRFGRVNEQFF,TGTGCCAGCAGCCCACCCCGGTTCGGGAGGGTCAATGAGCAGTTCTTC
TRBV10-1,-,few,TRBJ2-7,CASSPAESSYEQYF,TGCGCCAGCAGTCCCGCTGAGAGCTCCTACGAGCAGTACTTC
TRBV6-5,-,-,TRBJ2-7,CASSQRRSYEQYF,TGTGCCAGCAGTCAGAGGCGCTCCTACGAGCAGTACTTC
TRBV15,-,-,TRBJ2-2,CATRRGLTGELFF,TGTGCCACCAGAAGGGGACTCACCGGGGAGCTGTTTTTT
TRBV4-1,TRBD2,few,TRBJ2-5,CASSQATSGRAGGTQYF,TGCGCCAGCAGCCAAGCGACTAGCGGGAGGGCCGGGGGGACCCAGTACTTC
TRBV24-1,-,-,TRBJ2-7,CATSAQLRDDEQYF,TGTGCCACCAGTGCCCAGCTTAGGGATGACGAGCAGTACTTC
TRBV10-3,-,-,TRBJ1-2,CAISEDLAVGRGRDGYTF,TGTGCCATCAGTGAGGATTTGGCCGTAGGCAGGGGAAGGGATGGCTACACCTTC
TRBV5-8,TRBD2,-,TRBJ2-1,CASSLLLAGGRDEQFF,TGTGCCAGCAGCTTGTTACTAGCGGGAGGGAGGGATGAGCAGTTCTTC
TRBV3-1/TRBV3-2,TRBD1,-,TRBJ1-6,CASSQGQGTNSPLHF,TGTGCCAGCAGCCAGGGACAGGGCACCAATTCACCCCTCCACTTT
TRBV18,TRBD2,-,TRBJ2-7,CASSPGHSGASSYEQYF,TGTGCCAGCTCACCCGGACATAGCGGGGCCAGCTCCTACGAGCAGTACTTC
TRBV12-3/TRBV12-4,TRBD1,-,TRBJ1-2,CASSMDRTYGYTF,TGTGCCAGCAGTATGGACAGGACCTATGGCTACACCTTC
TRBV3-1/TRBV3-2,-,-,TRBJ2-2,CASKARANTGELFF,TGTGCCTCCAAGGCGCGCGCGAACACCGGGGAGCTGTTTTTT
TRBV19,TRBD1,-,TRBJ1-2,CATADRGGFTYGYTF,TGTGCCACAGCGGACAGGGGCGGTTTTACCTATGGCTACACCTTC
TRBV20-1,-,once,TRBJ1-2,CSARLDRNTF,TGCAGTGCTCGGTTGGACAGAAACACCTTC
TRBV9,TRBD2,-,TRBJ2-3,CASTERESPDTQYF,TGTGCCAGCACTGAGCGGGAGTCCCCAGATACGCAGTATTTT
TRBV5-8,-,few,TRBJ1-6,CASSLVRNNSPLHF,TGTGCCAGCAGCTTGGTCAGAAATAATTCACCCCTCCACTTT
TRBV6-6,TRBD1,-,TRBJ1-5,CASSYNRGLSDQPQHF,TGTGCCAGCAGTTACAACAGGGGGCTCAGCGATCAGCCCCAGCATTTT
TRBV7-2,-,-,TRBJ1-4,CASSSTPGATNEKLFF,TGTGCCAGCAGCTCAACGCCGGGGGCAACTAATGAAAAACTGTTTTTT
TRBV28,-,-,TRBJ2-7,CASKGAAESYEQYF,TGTGCCAGCAAAGGGGCAGCTGAATCCTACGAGCAGTACTTC